The T cell receptor beta chain under discussion was sequenced for a study of response to subunit inactivated influenza vaccine. This clonotype turned up a few times. A single record per CDR3 protein comes from TCRdb applying MiXCR to the RT-PCR reads. The table includes roughly 500,000 distinct CDR3 sequences, about 17% detected once. This material consisted of CD4+ T cells sorted from PBMCs, taken around 25 months after vaccination. The TCR sequence derives from a man aged 45 to 75 who received an inactivated influenza vaccine.

CDR3 DNA: TGCGCCAGCAGCCAACCGACTGGGGGTTCGGGCCAGCCCCAGCATTTT. Its translation is CASSQPTGGSGQPQHF. This chain joins TRBV4-1 and TRBJ1-5; D is perhaps TRBD1 (5 bases). The germline V and J ends were trimmed by 2 bases and 7 bases, with 18 bases remaining between them. The CDR3 length is 16 residues. Germline loops: CDR1 MGHRA, CDR2 YSYEKL.